Listed below are T cell receptor beta chains from one sample, sequenced in a study of long-term antiretroviral therapy in people with HIV. Clones were sequenced by immunoSEQ multiplex PCR, and TCRdb holds only the in-frame ones, with some missing. The sample contains 20,000 or so clones, around 80% of which appear only once. Here the sequenced sample was unsorted PBMCs, taken 2.9 years after starting antiretroviral therapy. The receptor set was obtained from a woman aged 25 to 39 with HIV. Each CDR3 is given with its conserved first and last residue. D genes are given only for firm matches. Expanded clones get a size class; other rows say once, few or many, or leave the size out.

CDR3 protein: CSGLTPGLGFGTQYF; CDR3 DNA: TGCAGCGGACTTACACCGGGACTAGGGTTTGGTACGCAGTATTTT; D gene: TRBD2; V gene: TRBV29-1; clone size: NA; J gene: TRBJ2-3
CDR3 protein: CASSGTGVGSPLHF; CDR3 DNA: TGTGCCAGCAGTGGGACAGGGGTGGGTTCACCCCTCCACTTT; D gene: TRBD1; V gene: TRBV6-1; clone size: few; J gene: TRBJ1-6
CDR3 protein: CASSLWQTNTGELFF; CDR3 DNA: TGTGCCAGCAGCTTGTGGCAGACGAACACCGGGGAGCTGTTTTTT; D gene: NA; V gene: TRBV5-6; clone size: NA; J gene: TRBJ2-2
CDR3 protein: CASSSDSFYNEQFF; CDR3 DNA: TGCGCCAGCAGCTCAGACAGTTTTTACAATGAGCAGTTCTTC; D gene: NA; V gene: TRBV5-1; clone size: NA; J gene: TRBJ2-1
CDR3 protein: CASSQAGDTQYF; CDR3 DNA: TGTGCCAGCAGCCAAGCGGGGGATACGCAGTATTTT; D gene: TRBD2; V gene: TRBV13; clone size: NA; J gene: TRBJ2-3
CDR3 protein: CASSARGEGNTEAFF; CDR3 DNA: TGCGCCAGCAGCGCACGGGGTGAAGGGAACACTGAAGCTTTCTTT; D gene: NA; V gene: TRBV5-1; clone size: once; J gene: TRBJ1-1
CDR3 protein: CASSPPGSVRNYGYTF; CDR3 DNA: TGTGCCAGCTCACCACCGGGCTCGGTCCGAAACTATGGCTACACCTTC; D gene: NA; V gene: TRBV18; clone size: NA; J gene: TRBJ1-2
CDR3 protein: CASSLTQGRMFF; CDR3 DNA: TGTGCCAGCAGCTTAACGCAGGGGCGTATGTTCTTC; D gene: NA; V gene: TRBV7-3; clone size: NA; J gene: TRBJ2-1
CDR3 protein: CASSAVYVTADQPQHF; CDR3 DNA: TGTGCCAGCAGCGCCGTGTATGTCACAGCCGATCAGCCCCAGCATTTT; D gene: NA; V gene: TRBV2; clone size: NA; J gene: TRBJ1-5
CDR3 protein: CASSFDGVQVQPQHF; CDR3 DNA: TGTGCCAGCAGCTTTGACGGGGTCCAAGTTCAGCCCCAGCATTTT; D gene: NA; V gene: TRBV7-2; clone size: few; J gene: TRBJ1-5
CDR3 protein: CASSLAAPPAEAFF; CDR3 DNA: TGTGCCAGCAGCTTGGCAGCCCCGCCAGCTGAAGCTTTCTTT; D gene: NA; V gene: TRBV5-5; clone size: once; J gene: TRBJ1-1
CDR3 protein: CASSLTRGTYNEQFF; CDR3 DNA: TGTGCCAGCAGCTTGACGCGGGGGACGTACAATGAGCAGTTCTTC; D gene: TRBD2; V gene: TRBV5-5; clone size: NA; J gene: TRBJ2-1
CDR3 protein: CASSVGLAADTQYF; CDR3 DNA: TGTGCCAGCAGCGTAGGGCTAGCGGCAGATACGCAGTATTTT; D gene: TRBD2; V gene: TRBV9; clone size: NA; J gene: TRBJ2-3
CDR3 protein: CASSPQGQSSYEQYF; CDR3 DNA: TGTGCCAGCTCACCACAGGGACAGAGCTCCTACGAGCAGTACTTC; D gene: TRBD1; V gene: TRBV18; clone size: NA; J gene: TRBJ2-7
CDR3 protein: CAINRGGDLNTEAFF; CDR3 DNA: TGTGCCATCAATCGAGGTGGGGATTTGAACACTGAAGCTTTCTTT; D gene: NA; V gene: TRBV10-3; clone size: NA; J gene: TRBJ1-1
CDR3 protein: CACFLDRYSGETQYF; CDR3 DNA: TGTGCCTGTTTTCTAGACAGGTACTCTGGAGAGACCCAGTACTTC; D gene: NA; V gene: TRBV30; clone size: NA; J gene: TRBJ2-5
CDR3 protein: CAWSLQGNYGYTF; CDR3 DNA: TGTGCCTGGAGTCTACAGGGGAACTATGGCTACACCTTC; D gene: TRBD1; V gene: TRBV30; clone size: NA; J gene: TRBJ1-2
CDR3 protein: CASSGGLAGGVIEQYF; CDR3 DNA: TGTGCCAGCAGCGGCGGACTAGCGGGGGGGGTGATCGAGCAGTACTTC; D gene: TRBD2; V gene: TRBV5-4; clone size: NA; J gene: TRBJ2-7
CDR3 protein: CASRTTTTSNYGYTF; CDR3 DNA: TGTGCCAGCAGAACTACCACAACTTCTAACTATGGCTACACCTTC; D gene: NA; V gene: TRBV27; clone size: NA; J gene: TRBJ1-2
CDR3 protein: CASMRDDYGYTF; CDR3 DNA: TGCGCCAGCATGAGGGATGACTATGGCTACACCTTC; D gene: NA; V gene: TRBV10-2; clone size: NA; J gene: TRBJ1-2
CDR3 protein: CASSVGTETSTLHF; CDR3 DNA: TGTGCCAGCAGCGTAGGCACGGAGACGAGCACCCTCCACTTT; D gene: NA; V gene: TRBV9; clone size: NA; J gene: TRBJ1-6
CDR3 protein: CASSWTSGGTDTQYF; CDR3 DNA: TGTGCCAGCAGTTGGACTAGCGGGGGCACAGATACGCAGTATTTT; D gene: TRBD2; V gene: TRBV6-4; clone size: NA; J gene: TRBJ2-3
CDR3 protein: CASSASGGNQPQHF; CDR3 DNA: TGCGCCAGCAGCGCGTCGGGCGGCAATCAGCCCCAGCATTTT; D gene: NA; V gene: TRBV4-1; clone size: NA; J gene: TRBJ1-5
CDR3 protein: CASSLVSSLRPHGYTF; CDR3 DNA: TGTGCCAGCAGCTTAGTCAGCTCCCTGCGTCCCCATGGCTACACCTTC; D gene: NA; V gene: TRBV7-9; clone size: NA; J gene: TRBJ1-2
CDR3 protein: CASSLGSSATGELFF; CDR3 DNA: TGCGCCAGCAGCTTGGGGAGTTCCGCCACCGGGGAGCTGTTTTTT; D gene: NA; V gene: TRBV5-1; clone size: NA; J gene: TRBJ2-2
CDR3 protein: CASNKRQGAEGYTF; CDR3 DNA: TGTGCCAGCAATAAACGCCAGGGGGCGGAAGGCTACACCTTC; D gene: TRBD1; V gene: TRBV6-5; clone size: once; J gene: TRBJ1-2
CDR3 protein: CASSLDSPEETQYF; CDR3 DNA: TGCGCCAGCAGCTTAGACTCTCCGGAGGAGACCCAGTACTTC; D gene: NA; V gene: TRBV5-1; clone size: few; J gene: TRBJ2-5
CDR3 protein: CASTNIGRGPNEQYF; CDR3 DNA: TGTGCCAGCACCAACATAGGGAGAGGCCCCAACGAGCAGTACTTC; D gene: NA; V gene: TRBV25-1; clone size: NA; J gene: TRBJ2-7
CDR3 protein: CAWSSGPNQPQHF; CDR3 DNA: TGTGCCTGGAGTTCAGGTCCCAATCAGCCCCAGCATTTT; D gene: NA; V gene: TRBV30; clone size: NA; J gene: TRBJ1-5
CDR3 protein: CSGGQEINTEAFF; CDR3 DNA: TGCAGCGGAGGACAGGAGATTAACACTGAAGCTTTCTTT; D gene: TRBD1; V gene: TRBV29-1; clone size: NA; J gene: TRBJ1-1
CDR3 protein: CARSLDGGLTYNEQFF; CDR3 DNA: TGTGCCAGAAGCTTGGATGGGGGGTTAACCTACAATGAGCAGTTCTTC; D gene: NA; V gene: TRBV5-3; clone size: NA; J gene: TRBJ2-1
CDR3 protein: CSAGTSYEQYF; CDR3 DNA: TGCAGCGCCGGGACGTCCTACGAGCAGTACTTC; D gene: NA; V gene: TRBV29-1; clone size: NA; J gene: TRBJ2-7
CDR3 protein: CASSGDGVETQYF; CDR3 DNA: TGTGCCAGCAGTGGGGATGGGGTAGAGACCCAGTACTTC; D gene: NA; V gene: TRBV6-4; clone size: NA; J gene: TRBJ2-5
CDR3 protein: CASSELLRGYNDHQPQHF; CDR3 DNA: TGTGCCAGCAGTGAATTACTCAGGGGATATAATGACCATCAGCCCCAGCATTTT; D gene: NA; V gene: TRBV6-1; clone size: NA; J gene: TRBJ1-5
CDR3 protein: CASSQDSGVGTIYF; CDR3 DNA: TGCGCCAGCAGCCAAGATTCAGGGGTGGGCACCATATATTTT; D gene: NA; V gene: TRBV4-1; clone size: NA; J gene: TRBJ1-3
CDR3 protein: CASAGTGKGNTEAFF; CDR3 DNA: TGCGCCAGCGCCGGGACAGGGAAAGGGAACACTGAAGCTTTCTTT; D gene: TRBD1; V gene: TRBV5-1; clone size: NA; J gene: TRBJ1-1
CDR3 protein: CASSLSTTNTGELFF; CDR3 DNA: TGTGCCAGCAGTTTATCTACCACGAACACCGGGGAGCTGTTTTTT; D gene: NA; V gene: TRBV27; clone size: NA; J gene: TRBJ2-2
CDR3 protein: CASSVEMNTEAFF; CDR3 DNA: TGTGCCAGCAGTGTGGAAATGAACACTGAAGCTTTCTTT; D gene: NA; V gene: TRBV2; clone size: NA; J gene: TRBJ1-1
CDR3 protein: CASSRELTSTDTQYF; CDR3 DNA: TGTGCCAGCAGCCGCGAGCTTACTAGCACAGATACGCAGTATTTT; D gene: NA; V gene: TRBV2; clone size: NA; J gene: TRBJ2-3
CDR3 protein: CASSLVNQGFYGYTF; CDR3 DNA: TGTGCCAGCAGCTTGGTAAATCAAGGATTCTATGGCTACACCTTC; D gene: NA; V gene: TRBV7-2; clone size: NA; J gene: TRBJ1-2
CDR3 protein: CASSSSGGRINEKLFF; CDR3 DNA: TGTGCCAGCAGTTCCAGTGGAGGGCGGATTAATGAAAAACTGTTTTTT; D gene: NA; V gene: TRBV7-8; clone size: NA; J gene: TRBJ1-4
CDR3 protein: CAIRPNSDRYNEQFF; CDR3 DNA: TGTGCCATCAGACCTAACAGCGACCGTTACAATGAGCAGTTCTTC; D gene: NA; V gene: TRBV10-3; clone size: NA; J gene: TRBJ2-1
CDR3 protein: CASTPEVAGPDTQYF; CDR3 DNA: TGCGCCAGCACCCCGGAGGTGGCAGGGCCAGATACGCAGTATTTT; D gene: NA; V gene: TRBV5-1; clone size: NA; J gene: TRBJ2-3
CDR3 protein: CASSLVGSGERWYNEQFF; CDR3 DNA: TGTGCCAGCAGCTTAGTTGGTAGCGGGGAACGGTGGTACAATGAGCAGTTCTTC; D gene: TRBD2; V gene: TRBV7-9; clone size: NA; J gene: TRBJ2-1
CDR3 protein: CASSLALGVQETQYF; CDR3 DNA: TGTGCCAGCAGCTTAGCGTTGGGAGTCCAAGAGACCCAGTACTTC; D gene: NA; V gene: TRBV7-9; clone size: NA; J gene: TRBJ2-5
CDR3 protein: CASSPRTGEETQYF; CDR3 DNA: TGTGCCAGCAGCCCCCGGACAGGAGAAGAGACCCAGTACTTC; D gene: TRBD1; V gene: TRBV9; clone size: NA; J gene: TRBJ2-5
CDR3 protein: CASTRQGANQPQHF; CDR3 DNA: TGTGCCAGCACTCGACAGGGGGCAAATCAGCCCCAGCATTTT; D gene: TRBD1; V gene: TRBV28; clone size: NA; J gene: TRBJ1-5
CDR3 protein: CASSISSGASLHF; CDR3 DNA: TGTGCCAGTAGTATTAGTTCGGGGGCCTCCCTCCACTTT; D gene: NA; V gene: TRBV19; clone size: NA; J gene: TRBJ1-6
CDR3 protein: CAITTGGWGYGYTF; CDR3 DNA: TGTGCCATCACAACAGGGGGCTGGGGCTATGGCTACACCTTC; D gene: TRBD1; V gene: TRBV10-3; clone size: NA; J gene: TRBJ1-2
CDR3 protein: CASSEALRWAADTQYF; CDR3 DNA: TGTGCCAGCAGTGAAGCGCTTCGGTGGGCAGCAGATACGCAGTATTTT; D gene: NA; V gene: TRBV6-1; clone size: NA; J gene: TRBJ2-3
CDR3 protein: CASNRAPVGYTF; CDR3 DNA: TGTGCCAGCAACCGGGCCCCTGTAGGCTACACCTTC; D gene: NA; V gene: TRBV2; clone size: NA; J gene: TRBJ1-2
CDR3 protein: CASSLTAVAKNIQYF; CDR3 DNA: TGCGCCAGCAGCTTGACAGCGGTAGCCAAAAACATTCAGTACTTC; D gene: NA; V gene: TRBV5-1; clone size: NA; J gene: TRBJ2-4
CDR3 protein: CASSLGDGGHGYTF; CDR3 DNA: TGTGCCAGCAGCTTAGGGGACGGGGGGCATGGCTACACCTTC; D gene: NA; V gene: TRBV7-8; clone size: NA; J gene: TRBJ1-2
CDR3 protein: CSVTDSGELFF; CDR3 DNA: TGCAGCGTAACAGATTCCGGGGAGCTGTTTTTT; D gene: NA; V gene: TRBV29-1; clone size: NA; J gene: TRBJ2-2
CDR3 protein: CASRIQGADEKLFF; CDR3 DNA: TGTGCCAGCAGAATACAGGGGGCGGATGAAAAACTGTTTTTT; D gene: TRBD1; V gene: TRBV7-9; clone size: NA; J gene: TRBJ1-4